Sequencing of this TCR beta chain was carried out in a study of blood T cell repertoires in COVID-19. Turning to the study itself: Sample material is recorded as cDNA or gDNA derived from T cells, B-cell-depleted T cells, or PBMCs.

Per the study methods: Researchers report that nucleated cell counts were estimated from reference gene primer amplification. TCRdb's table, derived via immunoSEQ multiplex PCR, lists solely in-frame clones and lacks some. For V, J and clone size, that table is used; D and trimming come from the DNA. The table lists hundreds of thousands of clones, 75% to 90% of them singletons, with 1% to 1.3% in the top ten. Cohort allocation depended upon clinical history that participants reported. Donors in Cohort 3 who had recovered were those with two negative PCRs, healthcare professional clearance, or resolution of their symptoms. The CDR3 contains 13 residues. The V gene's germline CDR1 is MNHEY and CDR2 SMNVEV (reference sequence). Unmatched junction bases numbered 6, after V lost 6 bases and J lost 6 bases.

The sample comprised PBMCs or T cells enriched from blood (not recorded which). The V call is TRBV27, the J call TRBJ1-2; 8 nucleotides align to TRBD1. This receptor was obtained from a man aged 25 to 40 who had recovered from COVID-19. CDR3 in DNA: TGTGCCAGCAGCACGGACAGGGTCCATGGCTACACCTTC. It yields the protein CASSTDRVHGYTF.